A selection of T cell receptor beta chains follows, all from one sample in a study of cytomegalovirus exposure and HLA in healthy donors. Libraries were prepared by immunoSEQ multiplex PCR; TCRdb keeps only in-frame clonotypes and omits some of them. This table has 130,000 to 150,000 clones, roughly two thirds appearing once. The specimen sequenced was PBMCs. The receptors shown here come from a woman aged 40 to 50 in good health and CMV-seronegative. Both conserved end residues are part of each CDR3. A D gene is named only where the DNA matches it firmly. Only some rows state a clone size, as once, few, many or a class for expanded clones.

d_gene | len | abundance | j_gene | v_gene | CDR3aa | CDR3nt
TRBD1 | 14 | - | TRBJ1-1 | TRBV9 | CASSMSTGTTEAFF | TGTGCCAGCAGCATGTCGACAGGGACCACTGAAGCTTTCTTT
- | 14 | - | TRBJ2-3 | TRBV7-9 | CASSLYTSTDTQYF | TGTGCCAGCAGCTTGTATACAAGCACAGATACGCAGTATTTT
TRBD1 | 16 | - | TRBJ2-3 | TRBV6-4 | CASSDLGQGSTDTQYF | TGTGCCAGCAGTGACTTGGGACAGGGAAGCACAGATACGCAGTATTTT
- | 13 | few | TRBJ1-5 | TRBV6-1 | CASSEREDQPQHF | TGTGCCAGCAGTGAACGGGAGGATCAGCCCCAGCATTTT
TRBD1 | 14 | few | TRBJ2-7 | TRBV27 | CASGVGQARYEQYF | TGTGCCAGCGGAGTGGGACAGGCCCGCTACGAGCAGTACTTC
- | 15 | - | TRBJ2-3 | TRBV28 | CASSLWGAQADTQYF | TGTGCCAGCAGTTTATGGGGGGCGCAAGCAGATACGCAGTATTTT
TRBD1 | 15 | - | TRBJ1-2 | TRBV27 | CASSLAQGAGYGYTF | TGTGCCAGCAGTTTAGCTCAGGGGGCCGGCTATGGCTACACCTTC
- | 11 | - | TRBJ1-1 | TRBV5-5 | CASSLSVEAFF | TGTGCCAGCAGCTTGTCCGTTGAAGCTTTCTTT
TRBD1 | 13 | - | TRBJ1-2 | TRBV2 | CASSVQGAEGYTF | TGTGCCAGCAGTGTGCAGGGGGCGGAGGGCTACACCTTC
- | 13 | - | TRBJ1-2 | TRBV19 | CASSLLTVDGYTF | TGTGCCAGTAGCCTCCTGACTGTGGATGGCTACACCTTC
TRBD2 | 14 | - | TRBJ2-3 | TRBV2 | CASSVSGGVDTQYF | TGTGCCAGCAGTGTAAGCGGGGGGGTAGATACGCAGTATTTT
TRBD2 | 13 | - | TRBJ2-5 | TRBV2 | CASSGSGGETQYF | TGTGCCAGCAGCGGTAGCGGGGGGGAGACCCAGTACTTC